This T cell receptor (beta chain) was identified during a study of shared clonotypes between healthy human individuals. Broader study findings: Of the naive CD4 clonotypes, around 5.2% were shared across several donors. Specimens sampled were limited to blood, with tissue repertoires likely differing.

Healthy and HIV-negative, the adult donors had no recent acute infections or vaccinations. The germline V gene has CDR1 LNHDA and CDR2 SQIVND (reference sequence). This CDR3 has 16 amino acids. Trimming took 7 bases from V and 5 from J; bases not matched to a gene: 15. The assay ran at deep level. Libraries were prepared by immunoSEQ multiplex PCR; TCRdb keeps only in-frame clonotypes and omits some of them. The sample records under 350,000 clones, roughly 87% being singletons. As to this clone: Its target is not known.

Material: memory CD8+ T cells sorted from blood. Subset here: CD45RO+ cells pooled with CCR7-negative TemRA cells. V usage is TRBV19 and J usage is TRBJ1-2; 8 bases are a match to TRBD1. The TCR sequence derives from a young man in good health. The CDR3 region is CASTVDGGQVRYGYTF. In DNA, the CDR3 is TGTGCCAGTACAGTCGACGGGGGACAGGTTCGGTATGGCTACACCTTC.